This T cell receptor beta chain derives from a study of blood T cell repertoires in COVID-19. Study in general: Samples of COVID-19 (acute and convalescent) were obtained from the United States, Italy and Spain. T cells, B-cell-depleted T cells, or PBMCs provided the cDNA or gDNA that served as material.

The repertoire was sequenced with immunoSEQ multiplex PCR; TCRdb's copy has only in-frame clones and lacks some. The sample lists about 200,000 clones, about 90% occurring once. The germline CDR1 and CDR2 sequences are GTSNPN and SVGIG (reference sequence). This CDR3 has 11 amino acids. V lost 4 bases and J 4 bases, leaving 7 bases between the germline ends. Adults between about 18 and 95 years of age took part from more than 20 US areas. Allocation to cohorts depended on clinical history reported by the participants. Input material: PBMCs or T cells enriched from blood (not recorded which). The genes are TRBV30 and TRBJ1-1; a weak D match, TRBD1 (5 bases). The clonotype originates from a woman aged 18-35 years who had recovered from COVID-19. CDR3 nucleotide sequence: TGTGCCTGGATAGGGGTCACTGAAGCTTTCTTT. Amino acids: CAWIGVTEAFF. The full variable domain, rest sourced from reference TRBV30 and TRBJ1-1, is SQTIHQWPATLVQPVGSPLSLECTVEGTSNPNLYWYRQAAGRGLQLLFYSVGIGQISSEVPQNLSASRPQDRQFILSSKKLLLSDSGFYLCAWIGVTEAFFGQGTRLTVV.